This T cell receptor (beta chain) stems from a study of cytomegalovirus exposure and HLA in healthy donors. General study findings and limits: Cytomegalovirus-associated TCR beta chains were listed, numbering under 200.

A note on this clone: Its antigen is not identified.

13 Jbeta primers and 60 Vbeta primers were used for the PCR. Data came from immunoSEQ multiplex PCR; TCRdb stores just in-frame clones and leaves some out. The listing records 150,000 to 200,000 clones. Material: PBMCs. The TCR originated in a boy aged 5-17 years in good health and CMV-seronegative.

Here the CDR3 reads CSAREDNEQFF. The CDR3 DNA reads TGCAGTGCTAGGGAGGACAATGAGCAGTTCTTC. The rearrangement uses TRBV20-1 and TRBJ2-1; a possible D gene is TRBD2 (5 bases). V shed 3 bases and J shed 5 bases, with 5 bases lying between them. CDR1 is DFQATT and CDR2 is SNEGSKA in the germline V gene (reference sequence). This CDR3 has 11 residues.